The 24 T cell receptor beta chains given below trace back to one sample, sequenced in a study of T cells in Graves' hyperthyroidism and ophthalmopathy. It was RNA transcripts that yielded the amplified TCR beta CDR3 regions. With the HTBI primer set, the TCR CDR3 went through a first round of RT-PCR. Via MiXCR, TCRdb re-called the multiplex PCR reads, giving one row per CDR3 protein. Among about 460,000 distinct CDR3 sequences listed, roughly 23% were seen once. The sample taken for sequencing was blood. The receptors originated from a woman aged 70 to 79 with Graves' ophthalmopathy.

This clonotype was observed at least ten times. The gene calls are TRBV30 and TRBJ2-2; D is ambiguous. V gave up 3 bases and J gave up 2 bases, with 4 bases separating them. Germline assignment: CDR1 GTSNPN and CDR2 SVGIG (reference sequence). The CDR3 is made up of 12 amino acids. The CDR3 sequence: CAWSQNTGELFF. As DNA, the CDR3 is TGTGCCTGGAGCCAAAACACCGGGGAGCTGTTTTTT.

In its sample, this clonotype was seen a few times. The V and J genes are TRBV2 and TRBJ2-5; 16 nucleotides match TRBD2. The CDR3 contains 16 residues. The junction had 7 bases not matched to a gene; V was cut back by 7 bases and J by 5 bases. Germline CDR1 is SNHLY and CDR2 is FYNNEI. The CDR3, as DNA: TGTGCCAGCACCGGGACTAGCGGGAGGGCCTGGGAGACCCAGTACTTC. Translation gives CASTGTSGRAWETQYF. Filled out from reference TRBV2 and TRBJ2-5, the complete variable domain reads EPEVTQTPSHQVTQMGQEVILRCVPISNHLYFYWYRQILGQKVEFLVSFYNNEISEKSEIFDDQFSVERPDGSNFTLKIRSTKLEDSAMYFCASTGTSGRAWETQYFGPGTRLLVL.

The genes are TRBV6-2 or TRBV6-3 and TRBJ2-6; TRBD2 might be the D (5 bases). The germline CDR1 and CDR2 sequences are MNHEY and SVGEGT. V was pared by 6 bases and J by 0 bases, with 18 bases between. CDR3 length equals 18 residues. DNA for the CDR3: TGTGCCAGCAGACGCTTCGGAGGCAGTTTCTCTGGGGCCAACGTCCTGACTTTC. The encoded protein is CASRRFGGSFSGANVLTF.

This clonotype was picked up one time. This chain links TRBV6-1 with TRBJ2-7, with 12 bases identical to TRBD2. The CDR3 length is 16 residues. The junction had 8 bases not matched to a gene; V was cut back by 6 bases and J by 2 bases. CDR1 MNHNS and CDR2 SASEGT come from the germline V gene. CDR3 in DNA: TGTGCCAGCAGCCAACCCGGACTAGCGGGACCCTACGAGCAGTACTTC. Protein product: CASSQPGLAGPYEQYF.

The V and J genes are TRBV5-6 and TRBJ2-5; D is ambiguous. Between the trimmed V and J ends, which lost 6 bases and 5 bases, there was a span of 14 bases. In germline, CDR1 is SGHDT, CDR2 YYEEEE. There are 13 residues in the CDR3. The CDR3 nucleotides read TGTGCCAGCACCCACTGGGGTGCGGAGACCCAGTACTTC. The encoded protein is CASTHWGAETQYF.

The rearrangement links TRBV15 to TRBJ2-7; D is unresolved. CDR3 size: 13 residues. The V gene's germline CDR1 is LNHNV and CDR2 YYDKDF (reference sequence). V lost 8 bases and J 0 bases, leaving 11 bases between the germline ends. CDR3 DNA: TGTGCCACCGGGCGAGTTACCTCCTACGAGCAGTACTTC. This codes for CATGRVTSYEQYF.

V is TRBV28 and J is TRBJ1-1; 8 bases match TRBD1. V gave up 3 bases and J gave up 4 bases; unmatched junction bases: 10. The germline CDR1 and CDR2 sequences are MDHEN and SYDVKM. The CDR3 loop spans 16 amino acids. The DNA for the CDR3 is TGTGCCAGCAGTTTTGTCAGGGGGCTTATGAGCACTGAAGCTTTCTTT. Its translation is CASSFVRGLMSTEAFF.

The chain is built from TRBV9 and TRBJ2-3, with D unclear. Germline CDR1 is SGDLS and CDR2 is YYNGEE. This CDR3 contains 15 residues. Between the trimmed V and J ends, which lost 0 bases and 2 bases, there was a span of 10 bases. The CDR3 region has the DNA TGTGCCAGCAGCGTAGGTAACGGTCCCACAGATACGCAGTATTTT. Residues: CASSVGNGPTDTQYF.

The V gene is TRBV7-9, the J gene TRBJ2-1; 16 bases fit TRBD2. V shed 6 bases, J shed 2 bases, and the junction held 10 bases outside the gene matches. Germline V gives CDR1 SEHNR, CDR2 FQNEAQ (reference sequence). The CDR3 runs to 19 residues. The CDR3 reads CASSSPGLAGGRPYNEQFF. The CDR3 DNA sequence: TGTGCCAGCAGTTCCCCGGGACTAGCGGGAGGGCGCCCCTACAATGAGCAGTTCTTC. Full variable domain (outside the CDR3, taken from reference TRBV7-9 and TRBJ2-1): DTGVSQNPRHKITKRGQNVTFRCDPISEHNRLYWYRQTLGQGPEFLTYFQNEAQLEKSRLLSDRFSAERPKGSFSTLEIQRTEQGDSAMYLCASSSPGLAGGRPYNEQFFGPGTRLTVL.

This clonotype came up many times. The chain uses TRBV5-1 and TRBJ2-3, with D maybe TRBD2 (6 bases). The CDR3 covers 14 residues. V was pared by 4 bases and J by 2 bases, with 11 bases between. Germline V gene lookup returns CDR1 SGHRS and CDR2 YFSETQ. The CDR3 nucleotides read TGCGCCAGCAGCCTAGGAGGGCCCACAGATACGCAGTATTTT. Residues: CASSLGGPTDTQYF.

The chain couples TRBV6-1 to TRBJ2-3; D is uncertain. V was shortened by 7 bases and J by 4 bases, with 9 bases between the two germline ends. Germline-derived CDR1 and CDR2 are MNHNS and SASEGT. This CDR3 has 12 amino acids. The CDR3 coding sequence is TGTGCCAGCACCTCATCCGCAGATACGCAGTATTTT. Amino acids: CASTSSADTQYF.

The chain combines TRBV7-9 with TRBJ1-4; D uncertain. Trimming left V 5 bases short and J 8 bases short, with 15 bases between. CDR3 size: 14 residues. Germline CDR1 SEHNR, CDR2 FQNEAQ (reference sequence). The CDR3 coding sequence is TGTGCCAGCAGCCCGGTGTCGGGGAAGGAAAAACTGTTTTTT. It specifies CASSPVSGKEKLFF.

The chain combines TRBV6-5 with TRBJ2-7; D unclear. V dropped 3 bases and J dropped 0 bases, with 9 bases sitting between them. Germline CDR1 reads MNHEY; CDR2 reads SVGAGI. CDR3 length: 14 residues. The CDR3 sequence is CASSYQESSYEQYF. The CDR3 DNA is TGTGCCAGCAGTTATCAGGAGAGCTCCTACGAGCAGTACTTC.

This clonotype was recorded a few times. J is TRBJ2-3 and V is TRBV20-1; possible D gene TRBD1, 6 bases. V shed 5 bases and J shed 1 base, with 10 bases lying between them. This CDR3 has 13 amino acids. Germline CDR1 reads DFQATT; CDR2 reads SNEGSKA (reference sequence). Here the CDR3 DNA reads TGCAGTGCTCCGGGACAACGCACAGATACGCAGTATTTT. This gives the protein CSAPGQRTDTQYF.

This clonotype was observed at least ten times. This chain connects TRBV3-1 to TRBJ1-1; perhaps TRBD1 as D (5 bases). V was shortened by 4 bases and J by 0 bases, with 9 bases between the two germline ends. The CDR3 is 14 amino acids. CDR1 is LGHDT and CDR2 is YNNKEL in the germline V gene (reference sequence). DNA of the CDR3: TGTGCCAGCAGCCCCGAGACAGTGAACACTGAAGCTTTCTTT. Its translation is CASSPETVNTEAFF.

This clonotype was found many times. The chain couples TRBV11-3 to TRBJ2-1, with TRBD2 as a possible D gene (6 bases). V lost 0 bases to trimming and J lost 9 bases, with 9 bases between them. The CDR3 is 13 residues long. Germline CDR1 is SGHNT and CDR2 is YENEEA. The CDR3 is CASSLDGLSEQFF. The CDR3 DNA reads TGTGCCAGCAGCTTAGACGGACTATCTGAGCAGTTCTTC.

The chain employs TRBV6-5 and TRBJ1-6, with D possibly being TRBD1 (6 bases). The CDR3 is 15 residues long. Germline values: CDR1 MNHEY, CDR2 SVGAGI. V was shortened by 0 bases and J by 5 bases, with 8 bases between the two germline ends. This chain's CDR3 is CASSYSAGDNSPLHF. The CDR3 DNA follows: TGTGCCAGCAGTTACTCGGCAGGGGATAATTCACCCCTCCACTTT.

J is TRBJ2-2 and V is TRBV19; D perhaps matches TRBD1 (6 bases). Germline V lookup: CDR1 LNHDA, CDR2 SQIVND (reference sequence). V was pared by 5 bases and J by 2 bases, with 27 bases between. This CDR3 region has 20 residues. DNA of the CDR3: TGTGCCAGTAGTTCCGGGACATATAGAATGGATAGAATTAACACCGGGGAGCTGTTTTTT. This translates into CASSSGTYRMDRINTGELFF.

The V gene is TRBV20-1, the J gene TRBJ2-1, with D perhaps TRBD2 (6 bases). Germline-derived CDR1 and CDR2 are DFQATT and SNEGSKA (reference sequence). Deletions cut 6 bases from V and 7 bases from J, with 16 bases between. This CDR3 is built from 13 residues. CDR3 coding DNA: TGCAGTGCAGGAGGGCAGGTTAAGAATGAGCAGTTCTTC. Translated: CSAGGQVKNEQFF.

This clonotype has more than one count but fewer than ten. This chain joins TRBV6-6 and TRBJ2-1, with TRBD1 matching over 9 bases. Germline CDR1 reads MNHNY; CDR2 reads SVGAGI (reference sequence). CDR3 length: 15 residues. The J segment lost 11 bases and the V segment lost 0 bases, leaving 8 bases of the junction unmatched. In nucleotides, the CDR3 is TGTGCCAGCAGTTACTCGGGACAGGGAAACCGTAAGCAGTTCTTC. Amino acid sequence: CASSYSGQGNRKQFF.

This chain joins TRBV24-1 and TRBJ2-5; TRBD2 might be the D (5 bases). The V gene's germline CDR1 is KGHDR and CDR2 SFDVKD. The CDR3 is made up of 15 amino acids. Trimming cost V 4 bases and J 2 bases, with 13 bases left between them. In nucleotides, the CDR3 is TGTGCCACCAGTGACCAGAGCGGAATTCAAGAGACCCAGTACTTC. Encoded protein: CATSDQSGIQETQYF.

V is TRBV27 and J is TRBJ2-1, with D perhaps matching TRBD1 (6 bases). The germline gives CDR1 MNHEY, CDR2 SMNVEV (reference sequence). V was trimmed by 4 bases and J by 6 bases, leaving 13 bases between them. The CDR3 spans 14 residues. The CDR3 DNA is TGTGCCAGCAGTTCCCTGGGGGCCTTCAATGAGCAGTTCTTC. Protein sequence: CASSSLGAFNEQFF.

The V gene is TRBV2, the J gene TRBJ1-5; D remains unclear. V was cut by 6 bases and J by 0 bases, with 21 bases left in between. CDR1 SNHLY and CDR2 FYNNEI come from the germline V gene. This CDR3 is built from 18 residues. The CDR3 DNA sequence: TGTGCCAGCAGACATCTTAGAAGTTACCGAGATAGCAATCAGCCCCAGCATTTT. Its translation: CASRHLRSYRDSNQPQHF.

The rearrangement links TRBV19 to TRBJ1-1; D possibly corresponds to TRBD1 (5 bases). The CDR3 is 17 amino acids. The V and J ends lost 3 bases and 0 bases respectively, with 17 bases between them. The germline V gene has CDR1 LNHDA and CDR2 SQIVND (reference sequence). In DNA, the CDR3 is TGTGCCAGTAGTATCCGGGGACCCCGGTACATGAACACTGAAGCTTTCTTT. This gives the protein CASSIRGPRYMNTEAFF.